A selection of T cell receptor beta chains follows, all from one sample in a study of cytomegalovirus exposure and HLA in healthy donors. Some clones are missing from TCRdb's copy, which holds only in-frame ones; the method was immunoSEQ multiplex PCR. The sample lists about 170,000 clones, roughly 81% seen once, with 2.5% in the top ten. What was sequenced was PBMCs. Receptors were obtained from a man aged 30-40 years in good health and CMV-seropositive. Both conserved end residues are part of each CDR3. The order of the fields is D gene, J gene, clone size, V gene, CDR3 DNA, CDR3 protein. D genes are given only for firm matches. Clone size, where shown, is once, few, many, or a class for clones that have expanded.

.,TRBJ2-7,.,TRBV19,TGTGCCAGTAGTATTAGGGGGAGGGACGAGCAGTACTTC,CASSIRGRDEQYF
TRBD1,TRBJ2-3,.,TRBV19,TGTGCCAGTAGCGGACAGGGAGGCACAGATACGCAGTATTTT,CASSGQGGTDTQYF
.,TRBJ2-1,.,TRBV19,TGTGCCAGTATCGGGTTAAGCCCCTACAATGAGCAGTTCTTC,CASIGLSPYNEQFF
.,TRBJ1-5,.,TRBV10-3,TGTGCCATCAGTGTGGCGGGGGGCAATCAGCCCCAGCATTTT,CAISVAGGNQPQHF
TRBD1,TRBJ1-1,few,TRBV5-6,TGTGCCAGCAGCTTGTTCGGACAGGGGGGAAACACTGAAGCTTTCTTT,CASSLFGQGGNTEAFF
TRBD2,TRBJ2-7,.,TRBV6-5,TGTGCCAGCAGTCCCCGGACTAGCGGGAGCGAGCAGTACTTC,CASSPRTSGSEQYF
TRBD1,TRBJ1-2,.,TRBV19,TGTGCCAGTAGACGGACAGGAACTAACTATGGCTACACCTTC,CASRRTGTNYGYTF
TRBD2,TRBJ2-3,.,TRBV6-4,TGTGCCAGCAGTGCCACGACTAGCGCAAGTAGCACAGATACGCAGTATTTT,CASSATTSASSTDTQYF
.,TRBJ2-1,once,TRBV10-1,TGCGCCGGGGCGCGGGACAGCTCCTACAATGAGCAGTTCTTC,CAGARDSSYNEQFF
TRBD2,TRBJ2-1,.,TRBV5-1,TGCGCCAGCAAACTACCGGGGACTAGCTATTTGGATGAGCAGTTCTTC,CASKLPGTSYLDEQFF
.,TRBJ1-5,.,TRBV7-2,TGTGCCAGCAGCCAAACAGGGAGTCAGCCCCAGCATTTT,CASSQTGSQPQHF
.,TRBJ1-5,.,TRBV5-5,TGTGCCAGCAGCTTGAGGGCGGGGGCTAGCAATCAGCCCCAGCATTTT,CASSLRAGASNQPQHF
TRBD2,TRBJ2-1,.,TRBV19,TGTGCCAGTAGTATACGGCGGGAGTTCTACAATGAGCAGTTCTTC,CASSIRREFYNEQFF
TRBD1,TRBJ2-2,few,TRBV19,TGTGCCAGTAGTATTCGGGCAGGGGGCCACGGGGAGCTGTTTTTT,CASSIRAGGHGELFF
.,TRBJ2-2,.,TRBV7-6,TGTGCCAGCAGCTTAGCCCGCACCGGGGAGCTGTTTTTT,CASSLARTGELFF
.,TRBJ2-7,.,TRBV5-1,TGCGCCAGCAGCTTGGCCCCTGACAGAGTCTTCTACGAGCAGTACTTC,CASSLAPDRVFYEQYF
TRBD2,TRBJ2-3,.,TRBV4-1,TGCGCCAGCAGCCAAGAGGGACTAGCGGGAGAGACAGATACGCAGTATTTT,CASSQEGLAGETDTQYF
TRBD2,TRBJ2-7,.,TRBV6-1,TGTGCCCACCGGCGGGGGGCGGAGTACGAGCAGTACTTC,CAHRRGAEYEQYF
.,TRBJ2-6,once,TRBV6-5,TGTGCCAGCAGTTACTCTTACTCTGGGGCCAACGTCCTGACTTTC,CASSYSYSGANVLTF
.,TRBJ1-2,.,TRBV18,TGTGCCAGCTCACCACGACAGAATTCTAACTATGGCTACACCTTC,CASSPRQNSNYGYTF
.,TRBJ2-5,.,TRBV7-9,TGTGCCAGCAGCCCGCCCCTGCGCCAGACCCAGTACTTC,CASSPPLRQTQYF
TRBD1,TRBJ1-1,.,TRBV27,TGTGCCAGCAGACGATTCCCGGGACAGGGCCGATCGACTGAAGCTTTCTTT,CASRRFPGQGRSTEAFF
TRBD1,TRBJ2-2,few,TRBV6-6,TGTGCCAGCAGAAGACAGGGAGCGAACACCGGGGAGCTGTTTTTT,CASRRQGANTGELFF
.,TRBJ1-2,.,TRBV29-1,TGCAGCGTTGATCAGCAGGGGTATGGCTACACCTTC,CSVDQQGYGYTF
TRBD1,TRBJ1-1,.,TRBV5-1,TGCGCCAGCAGCTTGCGGGACAGGGGGATCACTGAAGCTTTCTTT,CASSLRDRGITEAFF
.,TRBJ1-5,.,TRBV5-1,TGCGCCAGCAGCTTCCAGGGCCCAGAGGGCAATCAGCCCCAGCATTTT,CASSFQGPEGNQPQHF
.,TRBJ1-3,.,TRBV19,TGTGCCAGTAGTGGGCCGGCGGGGATAGAGTCTGGAAACACCATATATTTT,CASSGPAGIESGNTIYF
.,TRBJ2-7,.,TRBV5-5,TGTGCCAGCAGTTCCTACAGCTACGAGCAGTACTTC,CASSSYSYEQYF
TRBD2,TRBJ2-7,.,TRBV6-4,TGTGCCAGCAGTGAAGGTGGTAGCGGGGCCTACGAGCAGTACTTC,CASSEGGSGAYEQYF
.,TRBJ2-1,.,TRBV11-3,TGTGCCAGCAGCTTACAGAGACGGGGGAATGAGCAGTTCTTC,CASSLQRRGNEQFF
.,TRBJ2-7,once,TRBV4-1,TGCGCCAGCAGCCCCAGGGGAGGGGTCCCCTACGAGCAGTACTTC,CASSPRGGVPYEQYF
.,TRBJ2-5,.,TRBV5-1,TGCGCCAGCAGCTGGGAGGCGGGGTTAGAGACCCAGTACTTC,CASSWEAGLETQYF
.,TRBJ1-3,once,TRBV11-3,TGTGCCAGCAGACCCAGGACAGCGACTGGAAACACCATATATTTT,CASRPRTATGNTIYF
.,TRBJ1-5,.,TRBV19,TGTGCCAGTAGTGCTGATAACAGTCAGCCCCAGCATTTT,CASSADNSQPQHF
.,TRBJ1-1,.,TRBV15,TGTGCCACCAGCAGAGATCCGGGGGTTCCTGAAGCTTTCTTT,CATSRDPGVPEAFF
.,TRBJ1-2,few,TRBV6-4,TGTGCCAGCAGCCCTACGGGGTGGGGGGACTATGGCTACACCTTC,CASSPTGWGDYGYTF
.,TRBJ2-3,.,TRBV9,TGTGCCAGCAGCGTAGCGGTATTAGGCACAGATACGCAGTATTTT,CASSVAVLGTDTQYF
.,TRBJ2-6,.,TRBV7-2,TGTGCCAGCAGTTCACTACCGGGGTCTGGGGCCAACGTCCTGACTTTC,CASSSLPGSGANVLTF
TRBD2,TRBJ2-5,.,TRBV4-2,TGTGCCAGCAGCCAAGAGCCGGGACTAGCGGGGGGAGAGACCCAGTACTTC,CASSQEPGLAGGETQYF
.,TRBJ1-1,.,TRBV10-3,TGTGCCATCGGGGGGATGAACACTGAAGCTTTCTTT,CAIGGMNTEAFF
.,TRBJ2-2,.,TRBV7-3,TGTGCCAGCAGCCGTACCAGGGACACCGGGGAGCTGTTTTTT,CASSRTRDTGELFF
.,TRBJ2-2,.,TRBV5-1,TGCGCCAGCAGCTTGGTAGCGACGAACACCGGGGAGCTGTTTTTT,CASSLVATNTGELFF
TRBD1,TRBJ2-5,.,TRBV11-2,TGTGCCAGCAGCCGCGACAGGGGGGAGACCCAGTACTTC,CASSRDRGETQYF
TRBD2,TRBJ2-5,.,TRBV27,TGTGCCAGCAAATTAGCGGGAGCTTGGGAGACCCAGTACTTC,CASKLAGAWETQYF
.,TRBJ2-1,.,TRBV11-1,TGTGCCAGCAGCTGGGACTCCCTGGAGCAGTTCTTC,CASSWDSLEQFF
.,TRBJ2-2,.,TRBV19,TGTGCCAGTAGTACGACAGGTCTGAACACCGGGGAGCTGTTTTTT,CASSTTGLNTGELFF
.,TRBJ1-2,.,TRBV2,TGTGCCAGCAGCGAACAGGGTAACTATGGCTACACCTTC,CASSEQGNYGYTF
.,TRBJ2-7,.,TRBV6-5,TGTGCCAGCACCAATGGGAGGTACGAGCAGTACTTC,CASTNGRYEQYF
.,TRBJ2-1,.,TRBV7-3,TGTGCCAGCAGCCTCCAAGCGCGGGGTTTAAACAATGAGCAGTTCTTC,CASSLQARGLNNEQFF
TRBD1,TRBJ1-3,.,TRBV19,TGTGCCAGTAGTATGGTTATCGGGACAGTCGCCTCTGGAAACACCATATATTTT,CASSMVIGTVASGNTIYF
TRBD1,TRBJ2-3,.,TRBV7-9,TGTTCCAGCAGCGCTCGGGGACAGGGAACAGATACGCAGTATTTT,CSSSARGQGTDTQYF
TRBD2,TRBJ2-3,.,TRBV5-1,TGCGCCAGCAGCTATCGAGCGGGAGACACAGATACGCAGTATTTT,CASSYRAGDTDTQYF
TRBD2,TRBJ2-1,.,TRBV11-3,TGTGCCAGCAGCCCGCAAGGACTAGCGGGTTACAATGAGCAGTTCTTC,CASSPQGLAGYNEQFF
TRBD1,TRBJ2-3,.,TRBV4-3,TGCGCCAGCAGCCAAGATATGGCAGGGGGCTCAGATACGCAGTATTTT,CASSQDMAGGSDTQYF
TRBD1,TRBJ1-1,.,TRBV25-1,TGTGCCAGCAGTTTAATGGGCCGGACAGGGGATATGGCTTTCTTT,CASSLMGRTGDMAFF